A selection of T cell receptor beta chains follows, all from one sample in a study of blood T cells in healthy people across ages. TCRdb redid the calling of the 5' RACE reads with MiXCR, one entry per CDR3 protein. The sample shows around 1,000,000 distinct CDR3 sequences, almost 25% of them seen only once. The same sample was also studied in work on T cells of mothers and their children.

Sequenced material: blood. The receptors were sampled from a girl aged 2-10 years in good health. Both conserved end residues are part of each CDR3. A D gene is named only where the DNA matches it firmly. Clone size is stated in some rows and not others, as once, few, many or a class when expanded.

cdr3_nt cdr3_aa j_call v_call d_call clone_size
TGTGCCAGCAGTTACTCGTCTAGCGGGAGTTCCGGGGAGCTGTTTTTT CASSYSSSGSSGELFF TRBJ2-2 TRBV28 TRBD2 few
TGTGCCAGCAGCGCTGGACTAGCGGGGGGGCTGGTAGAGACCCAGTACTTC CASSAGLAGGLVETQYF TRBJ2-5 TRBV7-2 TRBD2 -
TGTGCCACCAGTGATTATCGAAATAGGTATGAGCAGTTCTTC CATSDYRNRYEQFF TRBJ2-1 TRBV24-1 - -
TGTGCCAGCAGTACCCGACAGAATAATTCACCCCTCCACTTT CASSTRQNNSPLHF TRBJ1-6 TRBV28 - -
TGTGCCAGCAGCTTAGCGAGGGGGGCTCAAGAGACCCAGTACTTC CASSLARGAQETQYF TRBJ2-5 TRBV7-2 - few
TGTGCCAGCAGCTTCCCCTCATCGACTAGCGGGGACCAAGAGACCCAGTACTTC CASSFPSSTSGDQETQYF TRBJ2-5 TRBV7-9 TRBD2 -
TGTGCCAGTAGTAAAGGGGGGTTTTACCAGCCCCAGCATTTT CASSKGGFYQPQHF TRBJ1-5 TRBV19 - few
TGCGCCAGCAGCCAAGATGGTACGGCCAACTATGGCTACACCTTC CASSQDGTANYGYTF TRBJ1-2 TRBV4-3 - -
TGTGCCAGCAGCCAAAAAAGGACAGGGGTGGAGACCCAGTACTTC CASSQKRTGVETQYF TRBJ2-5 TRBV3-1 TRBD1 -
TGCAGTGCTATGGGCCAGTTCTATGGCTACACCTTC CSAMGQFYGYTF TRBJ1-2 TRBV20-1 - -
TGTGCCAGCAGCCTGGGACAGGGCTATGAGCAGTTCTTC CASSLGQGYEQFF TRBJ2-1 TRBV7-2 TRBD1 few
TGTGCCAGCAGCTTTTCGATAACAGAGACCCAGTACTTC CASSFSITETQYF TRBJ2-5 TRBV7-9 - -
TGTGCCATCTTCCGGACGGACTCCTACGAGCAGTACTTC CAIFRTDSYEQYF TRBJ2-7 TRBV10-3 - -
TGTGCCAGCATTTCACTCGGAGCCTCAGGAACCCTCCACTTT CASISLGASGTLHF TRBJ1-6 TRBV6-5 - -
TGTGCCAGCAGCGTCCCGGATAATAATTCACCCCTCCACTTT CASSVPDNNSPLHF TRBJ1-6 TRBV6-6 - -
TGCAGCGTCTCATTCCAGGGGACTAGAGAGACCCAGTACTTC CSVSFQGTRETQYF TRBJ2-5 TRBV29-1 TRBD2 -
TGCAGCGCGCCGAATGTCGGGGGCACCACTGAAGCTTTCTTT CSAPNVGGTTEAFF TRBJ1-1 TRBV29-1 - -
TGCAGCGTTGTTCAGGTCATAGGCACTGAAGCTTTCTTT CSVVQVIGTEAFF TRBJ1-1 TRBV29-1 - -
TGTGCCAGCAGTCACTGGACTAGCGGGCGAGAGACCCAGTACTTC CASSHWTSGRETQYF TRBJ2-5 TRBV12-3/TRBV12-4 TRBD2 few
TGTGCCAGCATCTCAAGGACTAGCGGGGGCGAGCAGTACTTC CASISRTSGGEQYF TRBJ2-7 TRBV3-1 TRBD2 few
TGCAGTGCTAGAGACCCCGGGACGGGGCCCTACGAGCAGTACTTC CSARDPGTGPYEQYF TRBJ2-7 TRBV20-1 - few
TGTGCCAGCAGTGACTCGGGACACCATTACGAGCAGTACTTC CASSDSGHHYEQYF TRBJ2-7 TRBV6-1 - many
TGCAGTGCTCCCGGATTGGGGAGAGTAGAGACCCAGTACTTC CSAPGLGRVETQYF TRBJ2-5 TRBV20-1 - few
TGTGCCAGCAGCGTAACTAGCGGGGGGGCCACAGATACGCAGTATTTT CASSVTSGGATDTQYF TRBJ2-3 TRBV9 TRBD2 -
TGTGCCAGCAGGATCAGGACAGGGAAGCCTATTAACACTGAAGCTTTCTTT CASRIRTGKPINTEAFF TRBJ1-1 TRBV12-3/TRBV12-4 TRBD1 -
TGTGCCAGCACCTCCACGGGAGAGCAGTTCTTC CASTSTGEQFF TRBJ2-1 TRBV14 - few
TGTGCCAGCAGTCGGGACAGGGGTCGGGCCAAAAACATTCAGTACTTC CASSRDRGRAKNIQYF TRBJ2-4 TRBV12-3/TRBV12-4 TRBD1 -
TGTGCCAGCAGTTCCGATCAGAATCCGCCTTTCTATGGCCACACCTTC CASSSDQNPPFYGHTF TRBJ1-2 TRBV6-2/TRBV6-3 - few
TGCGCCAGCAGCTTGGAATCTGGGTACGAGCAGTACTTC CASSLESGYEQYF TRBJ2-7 TRBV5-1 - few
TGCAGCGTTGAACCGGACAGACTCGAAGAGACCCAGTACTTC CSVEPDRLEETQYF TRBJ2-5 TRBV29-1 - once
TGTGCCAGCAGCCAACTACAGGGGACGTGGGGCTACACCTTC CASSQLQGTWGYTF TRBJ1-2 TRBV3-1 TRBD1 few
TGCAGTGCCTTAAAAACGGGGGCGCGGGCAGATACGCAGTATTTT CSALKTGARADTQYF TRBJ2-3 TRBV20-1 - -
TGTGCCAGCAGCCAATTTCCGGGAAGTACGGAGACCCAGTACTTC CASSQFPGSTETQYF TRBJ2-5 TRBV6-5 - few
TGTGCCACCAGCAGGATGGGGGAACAATATTTGGGCAATGAGCAGTTCTTC CATSRMGEQYLGNEQFF TRBJ2-1 TRBV15 - -
TGTGCCAGCAGCTCTAGGGGGGATCTAGGGACCCAGTACTTC CASSSRGDLGTQYF TRBJ2-5 TRBV9 - -
TGTGCCAGCTCACTATCGACAGTCTACAATGAGCAGTTCTTC CASSLSTVYNEQFF TRBJ2-1 TRBV18 - few
TGCGCCAGCAGCTTACAGGGTTTTGGCAATCAGCCCCAGCATTTT CASSLQGFGNQPQHF TRBJ1-5 TRBV5-1 - -
TGCAGCGTTGAAGAGGGGGAGGAAACAGATACGCAGTATTTT CSVEEGEETDTQYF TRBJ2-3 TRBV29-1 - few
TGTGCCAGCGCCGCTAGCGGGGGGGCCGGGGAGCTGTTTTTT CASAASGGAGELFF TRBJ2-2 TRBV6-1 TRBD2 -
TGTGCCACCAGCACCGAAACGACAGGCCGTGATGTAAATGAGCAGTTCTTC CATSTETTGRDVNEQFF TRBJ2-1 TRBV15 - -